The 6 T cell receptor beta chains in this list originate from one sample, sequenced in a study of OX40 agonist ivuxolimab in advanced cancers. Libraries were prepared by immunoSEQ multiplex PCR; TCRdb keeps only in-frame clonotypes and omits some of them. The sample yields 55,000 to 75,000 clones, around 90% seen once. This specimen was CD4+ or CD8+ T cells sorted from blood, taken in a trial of the OX40 agonist ivuxolimab. Receptors originate from an adult with an advanced solid tumor such as melanoma, head and neck, liver or kidney cancer.

The gene calls are TRBV5-1 and TRBJ2-1, with 16 bases lining up with TRBD2. Germline V gives CDR1 SGHRS, CDR2 YFSETQ. V gave up 4 bases and J gave up 8 bases; unmatched junction bases: 9. This CDR3 spans 17 amino acids. CDR3 nucleotides: TGCGCCAGCAGCACCGGGACTAGCGGGAGGGATTTTCATGAGCAGTTCTTC. Amino acids: CASSTGTSGRDFHEQFF.

The rearrangement links TRBV7-9 to TRBJ2-2; D remains unclear. CDR1 is SEHNR, CDR2 FQNEAQ, per germline (reference sequence). Trimming took 5 bases from V and 5 from J, leaving 15 bases between them. The length of the CDR3 is 15 residues. The CDR3 reads CASSPPASSTGELFF. In DNA, the CDR3 is TGTGCCAGCAGCCCCCCGGCTTCCTCGACCGGGGAGCTGTTTTTT.

The gene calls are TRBV5-4 and TRBJ2-3, with 11 bases fitting TRBD2. Trimming at V came to 4 bases and at J to 4 bases, leaving 5 bases not matched to a gene. The length of the CDR3 is 15 residues. The germline gives CDR1 SGHNT, CDR2 YYREEE (reference sequence). CDR3 in DNA: TGTGCCAGCAGCGTGGGACTAGCGGTGGCAGATACGCAGTATTTT. This gives the protein CASSVGLAVADTQYF.

V gene TRBV19 combines with J gene TRBJ2-5; 7 bases match TRBD1. The length of the CDR3 is 17 residues. Per the germline V gene, CDR1 is LNHDA and CDR2 is SQIVND (reference sequence). V was clipped by 2 bases and J by 4 bases; unmatched bases: 13. The CDR3 DNA is TGTGCCAGTAGTATAAGTATAAGGGGGCAAACGACAGAGACCCAGTACTTC. Residues: CASSISIRGQTTETQYF. Looking up the rest from reference TRBV19 and TRBJ2-5 gives the full variable domain: DGGITQSPKYLFRKEGQNVTLSCEQNLNHDAMYWYRQDPGQGLRLIYYSQIVNDFQKGDIAEGYSVSREKKESFPLTVTSAQKNPTAFYLCASSISIRGQTTETQYFGPGTRLLVL.

The chain carries TRBV9 and TRBJ1-1; D unclear. V was cut by 3 bases and J by 1 base, with 7 bases left in between. This CDR3 spans 13 amino acids. Germline V gene data show CDR1 as SGDLS and CDR2 as YYNGEE. CDR3 in amino acids: CASSGGKNTEAFF. The CDR3 bases are TGTGCCAGCAGCGGAGGGAAGAACACTGAAGCTTTCTTT. Full variable domain (missing parts from reference TRBV9 and TRBJ1-1): DSGVTQTPKHLITATGQRVTLRCSPRSGDLSVYWYQQSLDQGLQFLIQYYNGEERAKGNILERFSAQQFPDLHSELNLSSLELGDSALYFCASSGGKNTEAFFGQGTRLTVV.

This clone was detected once. The rearrangement joins TRBV30 to TRBJ1-5; perhaps TRBD1 as D (6 bases). Looked up from germline, CDR1 is GTSNPN and CDR2 is SVGIG (reference sequence). The V end was cut by 1 base, the J end by 6 bases, with 10 bases between. The CDR3 has 13 residues. CDR3 amino acids: CAWSETGRQPQHF. For the CDR3, the DNA is TGTGCCTGGAGTGAAACAGGGCGTCAGCCCCAGCATTTT.